Below are 3 T cell receptor beta chains sequenced from a single sample in a study of blood T cell repertoires in COVID-19. Clones were sequenced by immunoSEQ multiplex PCR, and TCRdb holds only the in-frame ones, with some missing. The table records around 190,000 clones, about 83% of them present only once. Material: PBMCs or T cells enriched from blood (not recorded which). These receptors all stem from a man in his forties or fifties with acute COVID-19.

V is TRBV7-5 and J is TRBJ1-5; the table assigns TRBD1, which was not confirmed against the DNA. TRBV7-5 is termed a pseudogene. The CDR3 runs to 14 residues. CDR3 sequence: CARSLGAYGQPQHF. The CDR3 DNA reads as TGTGCCAGAAGCTTAGGGGCCTACGGTCAGCCCCAGCATTTT.

The rearrangement links TRBV18 to TRBJ1-2; D not certain. The CDR3 is 15 amino acids. The germline gives CDR1 KGHSH, CDR2 LQKENI. With 3 bases removed from V and 3 bases from J, the gap between germline ends came to 14 bases. The CDR3 spells CASSPFGEFDYGYTF. In nucleotides, the CDR3 is TGTGCCAGCTCACCCTTTGGGGAGTTCGACTATGGCTACACCTTC.

The chain combines TRBV24-1 with TRBJ2-1; D not resolved. Germline V lookup: CDR1 KGHDR, CDR2 SFDVKD. The CDR3 covers 16 residues. Trimming removed 0 bases at V and 7 bases at J, with 15 bases between. In DNA form, the CDR3 reads TGTGCCACCAGTGATTTGACGTTTTCGGGTGGGAATGAGCAGTTCTTC. Amino acid sequence: CATSDLTFSGGNEQFF.